Shown below are 9 T cell receptor beta chains from a single sample sequenced in a study of siplizumab effects on memory and regulatory T cells (dated by TCRdb to the late 2010s). Receptors were amplified or captured by the immunoSEQ multiplex PCR assay. TCRdb mirrors the immuneACCESS table, restricted to in-frame sequences. Some clones are absent from its copies; in checked studies, under half trace to an unresolved V gene, and the reason for the others is unknown. For this sample the table gives about 72,000 clones, of which about 89% were detected only once. Jointly, the top ten make up approximately 31% of the sample. Material for sequencing was CD8+ T cells sorted from blood. These receptors all stem from a human donor in good health.

CDR3 nucleotide sequence: TGTGCCTGGAGAGGCGGAGGTTTCTACGAGCAGTACTTC. It yields the protein CAWRGGGFYEQYF. This rearrangement joins TRBV30 to TRBJ2-7; a possible D gene is TRBD2 (5 bases). Trimming removed 3 bases from V and 3 bases from J, with 12 bases in between. Germline values: CDR1 GTSNPN, CDR2 SVGIG (reference sequence). The CDR3 sequence is 13 residues long.

This chain uses TRBV27 with TRBJ2-1, with 9 bases aligning to TRBD2. CDR1 is MNHEY, CDR2 SMNVEV, per germline (reference sequence). Germline trimming cut 2 bases from V and 1 base from J; bases unmatched to any gene: 0. CDR3 length: 15 residues. The CDR3, as DNA: TGTGCCAGCAGTTTACTAGCGGGATCCTACAATGAGCAGTTCTTC. This encodes CASSLLAGSYNEQFF.

The chain uses TRBV6-1 and TRBJ2-7, with D possibly TRBD2 on 6 matching bases. V dropped 5 bases and J dropped 6 bases, with 11 bases sitting between them. The CDR3 spans 12 residues. Germline V gives CDR1 MNHNS, CDR2 SASEGT. The CDR3 sequence: CASSFSGGEQYF. DNA for the CDR3: TGTGCCAGCAGTTTTTCCGGGGGCGAGCAGTACTTC.

The chain couples TRBV30 to TRBJ1-1, with D tentatively TRBD1 (6 bases). The CDR3 covers 12 residues. V gave up 7 bases and J gave up 1 base, with 10 bases separating them. Germline assignment: CDR1 GTSNPN and CDR2 SVGIG (reference sequence). CDR3 DNA sequence: TGTGCCTTGGAAGGGGGGAACACTGAAGCTTTCTTT. Encoded protein: CALEGGNTEAFF. The full variable domain, its missing parts supplied by reference TRBV30 and TRBJ1-1, is SQTIHQWPATLVQPVGSPLSLECTVEGTSNPNLYWYRQAAGRGLQLLFYSVGIGQISSEVPQNLSASRPQDRQFILSSKKLLLSDSGFYLCALEGGNTEAFFGQGTRLTVV.

V gene TRBV5-5 combines with J gene TRBJ2-7, with 7 positions matching TRBD1. Trimming took 2 bases from V and 0 from J; bases not matched to a gene: 2. Germline CDR1 is SGHKS and CDR2 is YYEKEE (reference sequence). The CDR3 spans 14 residues. CDR3 in DNA: TGTGCCAGCAGCTTTTGGGACAGCTCCTACGAGCAGTACTTC. Its translation: CASSFWDSSYEQYF. Drawing the rest from reference TRBV5-5 and TRBJ2-7, the complete variable domain is DAGVTQSPTHLIKTRGQQVTLRCSPISGHKSVSWYQQVLGQGPQFIFQYYEKEERGRGNFPDRFSARQFPNYSSELNVNALLLGDSALYLCASSFWDSSYEQYFGPGTRLTVT.

This chain links TRBV15 with TRBJ1-1; D might be TRBD1 (5 bases). CDR3 length equals 15 residues. Trimming took off 5 bases at V and 3 bases at J, with 16 bases between the two ends. Germline loops: CDR1 LNHNV, CDR2 YYDKDF (reference sequence). CDR3 DNA sequence: TGTGCCACCAGCGGGCCGCAGGGTGTGGACACTGAAGCTTTCTTT. It encodes CATSGPQGVDTEAFF. Combining the CDR3 with reference TRBV15 and TRBJ1-1 gives the whole variable domain DAMVIQNPRYQVTQFGKPVTLSCSQTLNHNVMYWYQQKSSQAPKLLFHYYDKDFNNEADTPDNFQSRRPNTSFCFLDIRSPGLGDTAMYLCATSGPQGVDTEAFFGQGTRLTVV.

J is TRBJ2-5 and V is TRBV30; 7 bases are a match to TRBD2. Trimming at V came to 3 bases and at J to 5 bases, leaving 9 bases not matched to a gene. The germline CDR1 and CDR2 sequences are GTSNPN and SVGIG (reference sequence). The CDR3 runs 14 residues. The chain's CDR3 is CAWRDAGVQETQYF. CDR3 nucleotide sequence: TGTGCCTGGAGGGATGCGGGAGTACAGGAGACCCAGTACTTC.

V gene TRBV6-5 combines with J gene TRBJ2-5; D not certain. This CDR3 is 14 amino acids long. Germline CDR1 reads MNHEY; CDR2 reads SVGAGI. The V end was cut by 1 base, the J end by 1 base, with 7 bases between. CDR3 in DNA: TGTGCCAGCAGTTACTTTGGTGGCCAAGAGACCCAGTACTTC. Protein: CASSYFGGQETQYF.

This chain links TRBV7-9 with TRBJ2-3; no clear D. This CDR3 has 13 residues. Germline V gene lookup returns CDR1 SEHNR and CDR2 FQNEAQ (reference sequence). The V gene lost 5 bases and the J gene lost 1 base, with 7 bases spanning the gap. CDR3 DNA sequence: TGTGCCAGCAGCCCTACAGGCACAGATACGCAGTATTTT. The encoded protein is CASSPTGTDTQYF.